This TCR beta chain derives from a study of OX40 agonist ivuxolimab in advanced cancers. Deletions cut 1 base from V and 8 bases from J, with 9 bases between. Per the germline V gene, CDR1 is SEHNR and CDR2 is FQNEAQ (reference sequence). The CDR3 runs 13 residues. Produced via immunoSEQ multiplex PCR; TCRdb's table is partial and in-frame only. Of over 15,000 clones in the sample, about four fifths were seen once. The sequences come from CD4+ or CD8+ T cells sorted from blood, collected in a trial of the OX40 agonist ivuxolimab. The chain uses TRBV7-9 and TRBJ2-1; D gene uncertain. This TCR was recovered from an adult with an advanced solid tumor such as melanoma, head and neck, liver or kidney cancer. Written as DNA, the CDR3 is TGTGCCAGCAGCTTAGTCTGGCAGGATGAGCAGTTCTTC. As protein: CASSLVWQDEQFF.